The sequence of this TCR beta chain was determined in a study of human T cells and chemical hapten exposure. Study at large: Alopecia areata, totalis or universalis affected patients, mainly female. Study-level findings and limits: Counts of TCRs expanded at PT1 correlated positively with patch test score. The immune response of these alopecia patients might not match healthy individuals'.

TCRdb re-called the RACE reads with MiXCR, one entry per CDR3 protein. The sample has about 160,000 distinct CDR3 sequences, about 27% seen once. In the case of this clonotype: Its cognate antigen is unknown.

Specified time point: patch test 3, about 24 weeks after DPC sensitization. Treatment given: therapeutic diphenylcyclopropenone sensitization with weekly scalp DPC. The CDR3 loop spans 13 amino acids. Germline V CDR1 and CDR2: SQVTM, ANQGSEA. Trimming took 4 bases from V and 2 from J; bases not matched to a gene: 4. This receptor was identified in a woman younger than 35 with alopecia areata. Some clones in this sample may be carry-over from other donors' samples. The source was whole blood, collected in connection with sensitization to the hapten diphenylcyclopropenone (DPC). The chain joins TRBV29-1 to TRBJ2-7; 8 nucleotides line up with TRBD2. The CDR3 loop reads CSVGRAGAYEQYF. The CDR3 coding sequence is TGCAGCGTTGGTAGAGCGGGGGCCTACGAGCAGTACTTC.